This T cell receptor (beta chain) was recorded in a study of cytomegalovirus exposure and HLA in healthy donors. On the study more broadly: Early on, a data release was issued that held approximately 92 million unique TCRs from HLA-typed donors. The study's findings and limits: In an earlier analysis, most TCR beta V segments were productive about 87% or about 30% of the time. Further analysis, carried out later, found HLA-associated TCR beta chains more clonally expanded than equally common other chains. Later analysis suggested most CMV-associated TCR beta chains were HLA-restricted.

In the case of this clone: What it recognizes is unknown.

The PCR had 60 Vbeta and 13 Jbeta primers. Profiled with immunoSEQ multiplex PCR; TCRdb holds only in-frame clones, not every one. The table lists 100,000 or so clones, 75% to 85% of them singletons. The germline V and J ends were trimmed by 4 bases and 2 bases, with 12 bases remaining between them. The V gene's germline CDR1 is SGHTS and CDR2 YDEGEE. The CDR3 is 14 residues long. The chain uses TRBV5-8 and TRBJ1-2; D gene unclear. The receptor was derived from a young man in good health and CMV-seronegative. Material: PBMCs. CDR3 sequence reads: CASSPEDGNYGYTF. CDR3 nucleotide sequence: TGTGCCAGCAGCCCGGAGGACGGAAACTATGGCTACACCTTC.